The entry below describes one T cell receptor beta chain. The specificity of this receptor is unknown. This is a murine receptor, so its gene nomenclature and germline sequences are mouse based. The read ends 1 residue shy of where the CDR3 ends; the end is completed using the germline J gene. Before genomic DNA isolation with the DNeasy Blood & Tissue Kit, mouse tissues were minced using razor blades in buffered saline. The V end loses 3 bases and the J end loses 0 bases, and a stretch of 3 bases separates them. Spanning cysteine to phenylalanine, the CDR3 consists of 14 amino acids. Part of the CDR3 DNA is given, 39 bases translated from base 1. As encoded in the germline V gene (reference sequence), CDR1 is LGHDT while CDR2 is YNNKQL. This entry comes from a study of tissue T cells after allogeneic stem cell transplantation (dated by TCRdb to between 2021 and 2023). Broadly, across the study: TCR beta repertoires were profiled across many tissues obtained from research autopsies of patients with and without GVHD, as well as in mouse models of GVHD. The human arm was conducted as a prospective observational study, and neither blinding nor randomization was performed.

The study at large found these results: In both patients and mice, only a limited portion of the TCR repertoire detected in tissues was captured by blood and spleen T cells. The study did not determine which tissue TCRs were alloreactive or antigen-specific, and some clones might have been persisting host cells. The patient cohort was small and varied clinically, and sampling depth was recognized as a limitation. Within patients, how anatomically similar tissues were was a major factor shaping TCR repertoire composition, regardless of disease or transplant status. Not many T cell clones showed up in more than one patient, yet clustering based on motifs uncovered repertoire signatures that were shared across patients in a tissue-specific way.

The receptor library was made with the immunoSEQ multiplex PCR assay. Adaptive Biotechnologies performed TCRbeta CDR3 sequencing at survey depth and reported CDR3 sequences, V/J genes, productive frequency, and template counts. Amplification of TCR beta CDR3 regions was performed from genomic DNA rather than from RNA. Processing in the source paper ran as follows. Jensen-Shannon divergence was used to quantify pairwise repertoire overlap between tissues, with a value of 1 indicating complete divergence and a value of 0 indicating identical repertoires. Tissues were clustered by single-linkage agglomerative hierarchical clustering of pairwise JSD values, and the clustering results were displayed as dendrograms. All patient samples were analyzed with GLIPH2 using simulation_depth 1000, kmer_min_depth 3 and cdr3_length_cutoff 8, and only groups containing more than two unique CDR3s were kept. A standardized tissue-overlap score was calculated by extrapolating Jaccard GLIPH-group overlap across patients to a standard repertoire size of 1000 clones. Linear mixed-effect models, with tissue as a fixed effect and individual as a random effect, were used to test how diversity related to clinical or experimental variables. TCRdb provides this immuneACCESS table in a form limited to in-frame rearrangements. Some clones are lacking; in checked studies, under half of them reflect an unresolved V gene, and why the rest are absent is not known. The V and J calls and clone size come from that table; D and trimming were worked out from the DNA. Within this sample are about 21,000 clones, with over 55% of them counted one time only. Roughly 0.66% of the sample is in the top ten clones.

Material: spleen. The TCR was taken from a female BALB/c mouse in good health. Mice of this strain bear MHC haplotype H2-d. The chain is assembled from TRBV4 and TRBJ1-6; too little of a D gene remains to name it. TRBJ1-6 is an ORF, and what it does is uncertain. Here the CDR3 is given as CASSYDSYNSPLYF. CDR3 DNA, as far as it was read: TGTGCCAGCAGCTACGATTCCTATAATTCGCCCCTCTAC.